This T cell receptor (beta chain) was sequenced for a study of blood T cells in healthy people across ages. Alongside a J-beta primer mix, a sample-barcoded 5' primer served in a second PCR lasting about 7 to 12 cycles. MiXCR, run by TCRdb on the 5' RACE reads, gives a single entry per CDR3 protein. The table includes 550,000 to 750,000 distinct CDR3 sequences, 20% to 25% detected once. Only a few counts were recorded for this clonotype. After removal of 2 bases from V and 0 bases from J, the junction contained 2 bases not matched to a gene. Germline CDR1 SGHTA, CDR2 FQGTGA. The CDR3 consists of 15 residues.

The origin of this receptor is a man aged 65 to 79 in good health. This sequence joins TRBV7-3 and TRBJ2-3; 7 bases line up with TRBD1. Material: blood. The CDR3 sequence is CASSLRGQSTDTQYF. CDR3 DNA sequence: TGTGCCAGCAGCTTACGGGGACAGAGCACAGATACGCAGTATTTT.